This passage covers 32 T cell receptor beta chains from one sample sequenced in a study of shared clonotypes between healthy human individuals. CD45RO-negative, CCR7-selected cells formed the naive CD8 fraction, which excluded terminally differentiated effector memory CD45RA+ cells. Clones were read by immunoSEQ multiplex PCR, and TCRdb kept only the in-frame ones, dropping some. The sample yields about 2 million clones, 85% to 95% seen once. Sequenced material: naive CD8+ T cells sorted from blood. The source is a man aged 18 to 30 in good health.

The chain employs TRBV11-2 and TRBJ2-7; maybe TRBD2 (5 bases). Germline CDR1 reads SGHAT; CDR2 reads FQNNGV. The CDR3 length is 16 residues. Trimming left V 2 bases short and J 5 bases short, with 19 bases between. In DNA form, the CDR3 reads TGTGCCAGCAGCTTAATCCCCTCCGAGGGTGGACACGAGCAGTACTTC. This encodes CASSLIPSEGGHEQYF.

The chain is built from TRBV7-9 and TRBJ1-4, with D hard to call. Germline CDR1 SEHNR, CDR2 FQNEAQ (reference sequence). V lost 4 bases, J lost 8 bases, and 17 bases lay in between. There are 15 residues in the CDR3. The DNA for the CDR3 is TGTGCCAGCAGCTCCCCGGGCCCCGGACGGGAAAAACTGTTTTTT. Translated: CASSSPGPGREKLFF.

The V and J genes are TRBV2 and TRBJ2-3; weak D call: TRBD1 (5 bases). CDR3 length: 13 amino acids. The germline V gene encodes CDR1 SNHLY and CDR2 FYNNEI. The V and J ends lost 11 bases and 0 bases respectively, with 12 bases between them. The CDR3 DNA follows: TGTGCCCGAAGACAGCAGAGCACAGATACGCAGTATTTT. Protein: CARRQQSTDTQYF.

This chain joins TRBV4-1 and TRBJ1-2; D not resolved. CDR1 MGHRA and CDR2 YSYEKL come from the germline V gene. Trimming took 2 bases from V and 8 from J, leaving 12 bases between them. This CDR3 has 13 amino acids. CDR3 coding DNA: TGCGCCAGCAGCCAAAGGCAGACCTCCGGCTACACCTTC. Its translation: CASSQRQTSGYTF.

This clone showed up just once. This rearrangement joins TRBV28 to TRBJ2-2; a weak D match, TRBD2 (5 bases). The CDR3 is 16 residues long. Per germline, CDR1 MDHEN and CDR2 SYDVKM. V lost 2 bases, J lost 1 base, and 11 bases lay in between. The CDR3 reads CASSLLGLMNTGELFF. As DNA, the CDR3 is TGTGCCAGCAGTTTACTTGGACTTATGAACACCGGGGAGCTGTTTTTT.

This rearrangement joins TRBV13 to TRBJ2-7, with 7 bases matching TRBD2. CDR3 length: 14 residues. V trimming: 3 bases; J trimming: 6 bases; junction bases outside the gene matches: 8. Per germline, CDR1 PRHDT and CDR2 FYEKMQ (reference sequence). This chain's CDR3 is CASSFGGGPLEQYF. CDR3 coding DNA: TGTGCCAGCAGCTTCGGGGGAGGGCCTCTCGAGCAGTACTTC.

Comment on this clone: Different DNA sequences within this sample yield the same CDR3. The chain's CDR3 is CASSLEANQPQHF. CDR3 nucleotides: TGTGCCAGCAGCTTAGAAGCTAATCAGCCCCAGCATTTT. The gene calls are TRBV11-2 and TRBJ1-5; D is unresolved. The germline gives CDR1 SGHAT, CDR2 FQNNGV. The CDR3 is 13 amino acids. V was cut by 0 bases and J by 4 bases, with 4 bases left in between.

Comments on this clone: Other DNA sequences in this sample translate to the same CDR3. The J gene is TRBJ1-1, the V gene TRBV7-6; D is unclear. Trimming removed 4 bases at V and 6 bases at J, with 6 bases between. This CDR3 comprises 11 residues. Germline V lookup: CDR1 SGHVS, CDR2 FNYEAQ. This CDR3 is CASSSGPEAFF. CDR3 coding DNA: TGTGCCAGCAGCTCCGGGCCTGAAGCTTTCTTT.

The J gene is TRBJ1-2, the V gene TRBV13, with 7 positions matching TRBD1. Unmatched junction bases numbered 5, after V lost 5 bases and J lost 2 bases. This CDR3 is built from 14 residues. Germline V gives CDR1 PRHDT, CDR2 FYEKMQ (reference sequence). CDR3 protein: CASSQLGQNYGYTF. CDR3 sequence (DNA): TGTGCCAGCAGCCAACTGGGACAGAACTATGGCTACACCTTC.

This clone came up a few times. Other DNA sequences within the sample encode an identical CDR3. The V gene is TRBV5-4, the J gene TRBJ1-6, with D unclear. CDR3 size: 12 residues. Trimming left V 0 bases short and J 9 bases short, with 4 bases between. Germline lookup yields CDR1 SGHNT and CDR2 YYREEE (reference sequence). CDR3 loop: CASSLGGSPLHF. The CDR3, as DNA: TGTGCCAGCAGCTTGGGGGGTTCACCCCTCCACTTT.

The V call is TRBV1, the J call TRBJ1-2; the D call TRBD1 from the table was never checked on the DNA. TRBV1 is designated a pseudogene. CDR3 length: 14 amino acids. DNA of the CDR3: TGCACCAGCAGCCCAGGACAGTTAAACTATGGCTACACCTTC. Residues: CTSSPGQLNYGYTF.

The chain joins TRBV7-3 to TRBJ2-1, with TRBD2 as a possible D gene (5 bases). V was shortened by 3 bases and J by 15 bases, with 12 bases between the two germline ends. The length of the CDR3 is 11 residues. Germline CDR1 is SGHTA and CDR2 is FQGTGA. The chain's CDR3 is CASSLDGGPFF. DNA of the CDR3: TGTGCCAGCAGCTTGGACGGAGGTCCGTTCTTC.

The chain combines TRBV11-3 with TRBJ2-2; 13 bases fit TRBD2. The V gene's germline CDR1 is SGHNT and CDR2 YENEEA. Trimming removed 5 bases from V and 4 bases from J; junction bases left unmatched: 10. This CDR3 comprises 18 residues. In nucleotides, the CDR3 is TGTGCCAGCAGCCCCAGATGGACTAGCGGGAGAGGCACCGGGGAGCTGTTTTTT. This gives the protein CASSPRWTSGRGTGELFF.

The chain recombines TRBV7-9 with TRBJ2-6; 9 bases align to TRBD1. The V gene's germline CDR1 is SEHNR and CDR2 FQNEAQ (reference sequence). Losses at the gene ends were 1 base for V and 4 bases for J; bases not matched to a gene: 8. This CDR3 contains 18 residues. DNA of the CDR3: TGTGCCAGCAGCTTAGAGGGACAGGGTCGGGCCGGGGCCAACGTCCTGACTTTC. Its protein product is CASSLEGQGRAGANVLTF.

This chain uses TRBV5-1 with TRBJ1-2; no clear D gene. V gave up 2 bases and J gave up 3 bases, with 5 bases separating them. Germline assignment: CDR1 SGHRS and CDR2 YFSETQ. The CDR3 consists of 12 residues. The CDR3 loop reads CASSFDDYGYTF. The DNA for the CDR3 is TGCGCCAGCAGCTTTGACGACTATGGCTACACCTTC. The entire variable domain, with the rest obtained from reference TRBV5-1 and TRBJ1-2, is as follows: KAGVTQTPRYLIKTRGQQVTLSCSPISGHRSVSWYQQTPGQGLQFLFEYFSETQRNKGNFPGRFSGRQFSNSRSEMNVSTLELGDSALYLCASSFDDYGYTFGSGTRLTVV.

The chain links TRBV5-4 to TRBJ1-2; TRBD1 aligns across 9 bases. The V segment lost 4 bases and the J segment 7 bases; nucleotides outside the gene matches: 8. Germline V CDR1 and CDR2: SGHNT, YYREEE (reference sequence). This CDR3 has 14 residues. The CDR3 nucleotides are TGTGCCAGCAGCATACCGGGACAGGGTCCTGGCTACACCTTC. It codes for CASSIPGQGPGYTF.

The genes are TRBV2 and TRBJ2-1; unclear D gene. CDR1 is SNHLY, CDR2 FYNNEI, per germline. The CDR3 is 10 amino acids. Trimming cost V 8 bases and J 3 bases, with 2 bases left between them. The CDR3, as DNA: TGTGCCAGCTACTACAATGAGCAGTTCTTC. It codes for CASYYNEQFF.

V usage is TRBV9 and J usage is TRBJ2-5, with D uncertain. Germline assignment: CDR1 SGDLS and CDR2 YYNGEE. V shed 3 bases and J shed 1 base, with 22 bases lying between them. This CDR3 comprises 18 residues. The DNA of the CDR3 is TGTGCCAGCAGCGACCCGCCGTTTGGATCTCACATCCAAGAGACCCAGTACTTC. Translated: CASSDPPFGSHIQETQYF.

The V and J genes are TRBV7-9 and TRBJ2-1; 9 bases fit TRBD1. The CDR3 is 12 amino acids. Per germline, CDR1 SEHNR and CDR2 FQNEAQ (reference sequence). Trimming removed 4 bases from V and 10 bases from J; junction bases left unmatched: 2. The CDR3: CASSYGQGEQFF. The CDR3 bases are TGTGCCAGCAGCTACGGACAGGGGGAGCAGTTCTTC.

Concerning this clone: The sample contains more than one DNA sequence encoding this CDR3. This CDR3 reads CASSLGLANYEQYF. The CDR3 DNA sequence: TGTGCCAGCAGCTTGGGACTAGCAAACTACGAGCAGTACTTC. The chain uses TRBV5-6 and TRBJ2-7; 7 positions agree with TRBD2. The CDR3 is made up of 14 amino acids. After removal of 0 bases from V and 3 bases from J, the junction contained 3 bases not matched to a gene. Germline-derived CDR1 and CDR2 are SGHDT and YYEEEE.

The chain employs TRBV5-1 and TRBJ2-7; 9 positions match TRBD1. Germline loops: CDR1 SGHRS, CDR2 YFSETQ. V lost 7 bases and J lost 4; bases outside the gene matches: 12. The CDR3 loop spans 15 amino acids. The CDR3 DNA reads TGCGCCAGCCGGGATCCCGGACAGGGGTTATACGAGCAGTACTTC. Protein: CASRDPGQGLYEQYF.

V usage is TRBV27 and J usage is TRBJ1-2; TRBD1 is a possible D gene (5 bases). From germline, CDR1 is MNHEY and CDR2 SMNVEV (reference sequence). This CDR3 is 15 amino acids long. V shed 6 bases and J shed 4 bases, with 18 bases lying between them. The CDR3 sequence is CASRDSVAGIYGYTF. The CDR3 nucleotides are TGTGCCAGCAGGGATAGTGTGGCAGGGATCTATGGCTACACCTTC.

This clone was found once. The chain uses TRBV7-8 and TRBJ1-5, with TRBD1 matching 9 bases. The V segment lost 4 bases and the J segment 0 bases; nucleotides outside the gene matches: 19. CDR3 length equals 21 residues. Per the germline V gene, CDR1 is SGHVS and CDR2 is FQNEAQ. CDR3: CASSSKAPGTGLFYSNQPQHF. DNA for the CDR3: TGTGCCAGCAGCTCCAAAGCCCCCGGGACAGGGCTTTTTTATAGCAATCAGCCCCAGCATTTT.

Note on this clone: Distinct nucleotide sequences in the sample also encode this CDR3. This chain joins TRBV4-1 and TRBJ2-2; D is unresolved. V gave up 0 bases and J gave up 3 bases, with 2 bases separating them. The CDR3 sequence is 13 residues long. CDR1 and CDR2 (germline): MGHRA, YSYEKL. CDR3 protein: CASSQDYTGELFF. CDR3 bases: TGCGCCAGCAGCCAAGATTACACCGGGGAGCTGTTTTTT.

The chain has TRBV7-8 and TRBJ2-5; 13 nucleotides match TRBD2. Germline-derived CDR1 and CDR2 are SGHVS and FQNEAQ. This CDR3 has 18 residues. V trimming: 5 bases; J trimming: 0 bases; junction bases outside the gene matches: 9. The DNA of the CDR3 is TGTGCCAGCAGCGTCGGACTAGCGGGAGATGGGTACCAAGAGACCCAGTACTTC. This sequence encodes CASSVGLAGDGYQETQYF.

The chain links TRBV28 to TRBJ1-1; 7 bases map to TRBD1. This CDR3 region has 16 residues. J was trimmed by 0 bases and V by 4 bases; bases with no gene match: 8. Per germline, CDR1 MDHEN and CDR2 SYDVKM. The CDR3 loop is CASSYGQETMNTEAFF. Written as DNA, the CDR3 is TGTGCCAGCAGTTACGGACAGGAGACCATGAACACTGAAGCTTTCTTT. Supplemented by reference TRBV28 and TRBJ1-1, the full variable domain reads DVKVTQSSRYLVKRTGEKVFLECVQDMDHENMFWYRQDPGLGLRLIYFSYDVKMKEKGDIPEGYSVSREKKERFSLILESASTNQTSMYLCASSYGQETMNTEAFFGQGTRLTVV.

This clone has just a few counts. The chain employs TRBV14 and TRBJ1-1, with a possible D match to TRBD1 (5 bases). Per the germline V gene, CDR1 is SGHDN and CDR2 is FVKESK. The CDR3 is made up of 16 amino acids. Trimming stripped 0 bases from V and 3 bases from J, with 14 bases between. The CDR3, as DNA: TGTGCCAGCAGCCAAGATGCGGGGGGACGGGACACTGAAGCTTTCTTT. Translating gives CASSQDAGGRDTEAFF.

The chain recombines TRBV2 with TRBJ1-1, with D unclear. CDR1 is SNHLY and CDR2 is FYNNEI in the germline V gene. V was pared by 3 bases and J by 8 bases, with 4 bases between. This CDR3 region has 10 residues. As DNA, the CDR3 is TGTGCCAGCAGTGATCTAGAAGCTTTCTTT. This codes for CASSDLEAFF.

The chain carries TRBV10-1 and TRBJ1-1; unclear D gene. V was clipped by 8 bases and J by 2 bases, with 18 bases between them. Germline V gene lookup returns CDR1 WNHNN and CDR2 SYGVQD (reference sequence). CDR3 size: 15 residues. This CDR3 is CASSPRGRTNTEAFF. As DNA, the CDR3 is TGCGCCAGCTCCCCCCGAGGGAGAACAAACACTGAAGCTTTCTTT.

This clone was detected a few times. Other DNA sequences in this specimen translate into the identical CDR3. The chain's CDR3 is CASSLAYEQYF. In DNA, the CDR3 is TGTGCCAGCAGTTTGGCCTACGAGCAGTACTTC. The chain carries TRBV28 and TRBJ2-7; no definite D call. The V gene lost 3 bases and the J gene lost 2 bases, with 2 bases spanning the gap. Germline V gene sequence: CDR1 MDHEN, CDR2 SYDVKM. CDR3 length: 11 residues.

V usage is TRBV15 and J usage is TRBJ2-5; D is perhaps TRBD2 (5 bases). This CDR3 comprises 15 residues. Germline V gene sequence: CDR1 LNHNV, CDR2 YYDKDF (reference sequence). Trimming took off 0 bases at V and 2 bases at J, with 10 bases between the two ends. The CDR3 DNA follows: TGTGCCACCAGCAGAGATCTAGCAGATCAAGAGACCCAGTACTTC. Translating gives CATSRDLADQETQYF.

As to this clone: Other DNA sequences in the sample encode the same CDR3. The chain combines TRBV27 with TRBJ1-2, with D tentatively TRBD1 (6 bases). Trimming took 3 bases from V and 4 from J, leaving 9 bases between them. Germline V gene sequence: CDR1 MNHEY, CDR2 SMNVEV (reference sequence). This CDR3 has 13 amino acids. The CDR3 DNA reads TGTGCCAGCAGTTTGGGGGCGGCCTATGGCTACACCTTC. Translating it yields CASSLGAAYGYTF.